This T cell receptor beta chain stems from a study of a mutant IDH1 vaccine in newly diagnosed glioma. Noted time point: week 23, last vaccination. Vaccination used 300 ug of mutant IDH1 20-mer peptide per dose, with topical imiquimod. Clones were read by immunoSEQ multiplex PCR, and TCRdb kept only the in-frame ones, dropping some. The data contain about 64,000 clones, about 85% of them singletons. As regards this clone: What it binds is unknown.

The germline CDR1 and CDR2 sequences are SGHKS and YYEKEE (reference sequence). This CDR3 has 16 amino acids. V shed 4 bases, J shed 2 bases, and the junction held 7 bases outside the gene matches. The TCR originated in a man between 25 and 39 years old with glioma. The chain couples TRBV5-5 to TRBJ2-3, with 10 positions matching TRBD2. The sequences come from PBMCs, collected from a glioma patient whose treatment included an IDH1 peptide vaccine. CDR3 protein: CASSDSTSGLTDTQYF. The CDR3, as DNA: TGTGCCAGCAGCGACTCGACTAGCGGGCTCACAGATACGCAGTATTTT.